Included here is one T cell receptor beta chain sequence, with context. Its specificity is not known. This sample is drawn from a study of blood T cells in healthy people across ages. Study outcomes and limitations: It was not known whether donors were CMV positive (a possible confounder of expanded clonotype changes).

The authors ran a second PCR of about 7 to 12 cycles using a sample-barcoded 5' primer and a J-beta primer mix. Each CDR3 protein gets one entry after TCRdb re-called the 5' RACE reads with MiXCR. This table has some 1.8 million distinct CDR3 sequences, about 39% appearing once. Looked up from germline, CDR1 is MNHEY and CDR2 is SVGEGT. There are 15 residues in the CDR3. The junction had 10 bases not matched to a gene; V was cut back by 6 bases and J by 5 bases. The sample comprised blood. The sequence came from a human donor in good health. The rearrangement links TRBV6-2 or TRBV6-3 to TRBJ2-7; 10 bases match TRBD2. The CDR3 reads CASSYQDTSGDEQYF. The CDR3 DNA is TGTGCCAGCAGCTACCAAGACACTAGCGGGGACGAGCAGTACTTC.